This T cell receptor beta chain was identified in a study of cytomegalovirus exposure and HLA in healthy donors. The wider study: For the roughly 390 genotyped donors, more than 65% fell within the Caucasian-associated ancestry cluster.

The CDR3 runs 16 residues. J was trimmed by 4 bases and V by 5 bases; bases with no gene match: 7. Germline values: CDR1 MNHEY, CDR2 SVGAGI. This clone was recorded only once. The PCR ran on 60 Vbeta and 13 Jbeta primers. TCRdb's table, derived via immunoSEQ multiplex PCR, lists solely in-frame clones and lacks some. The sample has some 140,000 clones, around 75% seen once. The chain joins TRBV6-5 to TRBJ2-7, with 14 positions matching TRBD2. The receptor comes from a man aged 35 to 55 in good health and CMV-seronegative. The sequenced material came from PBMCs. The CDR3 is CASSHWGTSGRYEQYF. In nucleotides, the CDR3 is TGTGCCAGCAGTCACTGGGGGACTAGCGGGAGATACGAGCAGTACTTC.